This TCR beta chain appears in the sequencing data of a study of T cell responses to AZD1222 COVID-19 vaccine. Trimming took 1 base from V and 3 from J; bases not matched to a gene: 10. Per the germline V gene, CDR1 is LGHNA and CDR2 is YSLEER. The CDR3 is 18 residues long. Using immunoSEQ multiplex PCR, the repertoire was profiled, and TCRdb retains in-frame clones only, with some absent. Here the sample spans 130,000 or so clones, approximately 91% being singletons. Sequenced here: peripheral blood, sampled on day 0 of AZD1222 vaccination. The V gene is TRBV4-3, the J gene TRBJ2-7, with 12 positions matching TRBD1. The TCR sequence derives from an adult in good health. The CDR3 sequence: CASSQVVRGTGGHYEQYF. The CDR3 DNA is TGCGCCAGCAGCCAAGTAGTCAGAGGGACAGGGGGCCACTACGAGCAGTACTTC.